The rows below give T cell receptor beta chains drawn from one sample of a study of T-cell memory formation after mild COVID-19. MiXCR, run by TCRdb on the 5' RACE reads, gives a single entry per CDR3 protein. The table includes 250,000 to 350,000 distinct CDR3 sequences, about a sixth detected once. What was sequenced was PBMCs or a T cell subset sorted from them (not recorded which). All receptors derive from a young man who had mild COVID-19 (a few samples of this study predate the infection). Cell type and time point are not known. Both conserved end residues are part of each CDR3. A clone size is listed for some rows: how often the clone was seen (once, few, many), or a class if it is expanded.

V gene	CDR3 length	clone size	J gene	CDR3 protein
TRBV4-3	16	.	TRBJ1-6	CARRPGRSSYNSPLHF
TRBV29-1	12	medium-sized	TRBJ2-7	CSVEVRADEQYF
TRBV15	13	.	TRBJ1-6	CATRDRKNSPLHF
TRBV7-9	14	.	TRBJ2-2	CASSPTEGTGELFF
TRBV5-1	16	few	TRBJ1-5	CASSLAPGGPNQPQHF
TRBV5-4	16	few	TRBJ2-3	CASSPTSGALTDTQYF
TRBV4-1	14	few	TRBJ1-2	CASSLTASNYGYTF
TRBV5-1	16	many	TRBJ2-3	CASSFVAGESTDTQYF
TRBV6-5	14	.	TRBJ1-5	CASRQGGTGQPQHF
TRBV15	16	few	TRBJ2-1	CATSRDVGGPYNEQFF
TRBV13	15	.	TRBJ2-2	CASMQGTANTGELFF
TRBV7-9	16	.	TRBJ2-1	CASSHSGGRAYNEQFF
TRBV24-1	15	.	TRBJ2-5	CATSDLTGTSETQYF
TRBV7-2	16	many	TRBJ2-6	CASSTRTGPGANVLTF
TRBV5-1	14	.	TRBJ2-2	CASSLNTHTGELFF
TRBV20-1	12	many	TRBJ2-7	CSARQGQYEQYF
TRBV3-1	15	many	TRBJ1-4	CASSQRQGKTEKLFF
TRBV15	12	.	TRBJ2-5	CATSREWGTQYF
TRBV7-9	16	.	TRBJ2-1	CASSGQERGSYNEQFF
TRBV29-1	14	.	TRBJ1-2	CSVHDPDSAYGYTF
TRBV18	14	many	TRBJ2-1	CASSQSTSGNEQFF
TRBV20-1	15	few	TRBJ1-1	CSARDRGGEVSEAFF
TRBV6-2/TRBV6-3	16	few	TRBJ1-1	CASSYRSGAGNTEAFF
TRBV11-2	12	few	TRBJ2-5	CASSWWQETQYF
TRBV4-1	12	many	TRBJ2-1	CASSQAVGEQFF
TRBV5-1	15	.	TRBJ1-1	CASSLTGRPDTEAFF
TRBV5-1	13	.	TRBJ1-6	CASSSGNNSPLHF
TRBV7-3	14	many	TRBJ1-2	CASSPDRGRGGYTF
TRBV7-2	13	many	TRBJ1-1	CASSPEGNTEAFF
TRBV5-8	14	.	TRBJ1-2	CASSYRTAYYGYTF
TRBV12-3/TRBV12-4	17	few	TRBJ1-2	CASSFRLRTEGYYGYTF
TRBV4-3	15	many	TRBJ1-2	CASSQETGTAYGYTF
TRBV6-5	14	.	TRBJ2-3	CASSYAAVGDTQYF
TRBV6-6	19	.	TRBJ1-5	CASRETPGQGTKSNQPQHF